This passage covers 26 T cell receptor beta chains from one sample sequenced in a study of beta chain features in type 1 diabetes. The study reverse transcribed the entire isolated RNA, so it sequenced expressed TCRB transcripts. Only in-frame clones appear in the TCRdb table, and some are missing; sequencing was by immunoSEQ multiplex PCR. This table has under 45,000 clones, roughly 50% appearing once. Input material: stem cell memory CD4+ T cells from blood. Receptors originate from a woman between 25 and 40 years old in good health.

V gene TRBV19 combines with J gene TRBJ2-1, with 11 bases lining up with TRBD2. The germline V gene encodes CDR1 LNHDA and CDR2 SQIVND (reference sequence). V lost 6 bases to trimming and J lost 4 bases; unmatched junction nucleotides: 8. This CDR3 region has 16 residues. The CDR3 DNA reads as TGTGCCAGTAGAATATCGACTAGCGGGATTTACAATGAGCAGTTCTTC. Its protein product is CASRISTSGIYNEQFF. Based on the CDR3 plus reference TRBV19 and TRBJ2-1, the full variable domain is DGGITQSPKYLFRKEGQNVTLSCEQNLNHDAMYWYRQDPGQGLRLIYYSQIVNDFQKGDIAEGYSVSREKKESFPLTVTSAQKNPTAFYLCASRISTSGIYNEQFFGPGTRLTVL.

This clone has only a few counts. The rearrangement uses TRBV28 and TRBJ1-2; D is undetermined. The V end was cut by 4 bases, the J end by 4 bases, with 16 bases between. Germline CDR1 is MDHEN and CDR2 is SYDVKM. The CDR3 is 15 residues long. CDR3 in DNA: TGTGCCAGCAGTTCCCCCTTCGGATCGGGCTATGGCTACACCTTC. It yields the protein CASSSPFGSGYGYTF.

The chain uses TRBV5-1 and TRBJ2-5, with a possible D match to TRBD1 (5 bases). Trimming pared 4 bases from V and 5 bases from J, leaving 18 bases between. This CDR3 has 15 amino acids. Germline-derived CDR1 and CDR2 are SGHRS and YFSETQ. The CDR3, as DNA: TGCGCCAGCAGCAGGGATGACAGCCTTGGGGAGACCCAGTACTTC. Translation gives CASSRDDSLGETQYF. Drawing the rest from reference TRBV5-1 and TRBJ2-5, the complete variable domain is KAGVTQTPRYLIKTRGQQVTLSCSPISGHRSVSWYQQTPGQGLQFLFEYFSETQRNKGNFPGRFSGRQFSNSRSEMNVSTLELGDSALYLCASSRDDSLGETQYFGPGTRLLVL.

The J gene is TRBJ1-1, the V gene TRBV7-8; 8 positions agree with TRBD1. The CDR3 loop spans 16 amino acids. V was clipped by 2 bases and J by 5 bases; unmatched bases: 10. CDR1 SGHVS and CDR2 FQNEAQ come from the germline V gene. The CDR3 here is CASSLFQGARGTEAFF. CDR3 in DNA: TGTGCCAGCAGCTTATTCCAGGGGGCGAGGGGTACTGAAGCTTTCTTT. The whole variable domain, filled in from reference TRBV7-8 and TRBJ1-1, reads GAGVSQSPRYKVAKRGQDVALRCDPISGHVSLFWYQQALGQGPEFLTYFQNEAQLDKSGLPSDRFFAERPEGSVSTLKIQRTQQEDSAVYLCASSLFQGARGTEAFFGQGTRLTVV.

As for this clone: One end of the junction varies from germline; a read error may be responsible. The chain combines TRBV7-7 with TRBJ2-1, with 8 bases matching TRBD1. Germline values: CDR1 SSHAT, CDR2 FNYEAQ (reference sequence). This CDR3 is built from 15 residues. CDR3 bases: TGTGCTAGCAGCCCGGGGAGCGGGTACAGGGGGGAGCAGTTCTTC. It codes for CASSPGSGYRGEQFF.

This clone was seen more than once but under ten times. The rearrangement links TRBV19 to TRBJ2-1, with 8 bases that match TRBD2. Germline CDR1 and CDR2: LNHDA and SQIVND (reference sequence). CDR3 size: 16 residues. Losses at the gene ends were 1 base for V and 5 bases for J; bases not matched to a gene: 7. CDR3 loop: CASSIVGLARDNEQFF. The CDR3 DNA is TGTGCCAGTAGTATAGTTGGACTAGCTAGAGACAATGAGCAGTTCTTC. Complete variable domain (other parts from reference TRBV19 and TRBJ2-1): DGGITQSPKYLFRKEGQNVTLSCEQNLNHDAMYWYRQDPGQGLRLIYYSQIVNDFQKGDIAEGYSVSREKKESFPLTVTSAQKNPTAFYLCASSIVGLARDNEQFFGPGTRLTVL.

The CDR3 nucleotides read TGCGCCAGCAGCTTGGATCCAGGCTCTGAAGCTTTCTTT. Encoded protein: CASSLDPGSEAFF. This chain links TRBV5-1 with TRBJ1-1; D unclear. The germline V gene has CDR1 SGHRS and CDR2 YFSETQ. Trimming cost V 0 bases and J 6 bases, with 9 bases left between them. CDR3 size: 13 residues.

This clone has more than one count but fewer than ten. The CDR3, as DNA: TGTGCCTGGAATAAGGGTCGGGACAGCCAACCCTACGAGCAGTACTTC. This codes for CAWNKGRDSQPYEQYF. The rearrangement joins TRBV30 to TRBJ2-7, with TRBD1 matching over 7 bases. The trim removed 4 bases at V and 2 bases at J, leaving 14 bases unmatched. The germline V gene has CDR1 GTSNPN and CDR2 SVGIG (reference sequence). The CDR3 has 16 residues.

V is TRBV9 and J is TRBJ2-1; 13 nucleotides match TRBD2. Germline V lookup: CDR1 SGDLS, CDR2 YYNGEE. J was trimmed by 7 bases and V by 3 bases; bases with no gene match: 7. CDR3 length: 16 amino acids. The CDR3 DNA sequence: TGTGCCAGCAGCGAAAGGACTAGCGGGAGTAAGAATGAGCAGTTCTTC. Protein product: CASSERTSGSKNEQFF. Full variable domain (outside the CDR3, taken from reference TRBV9 and TRBJ2-1): DSGVTQTPKHLITATGQRVTLRCSPRSGDLSVYWYQQSLDQGLQFLIQYYNGEERAKGNILERFSAQQFPDLHSELNLSSLELGDSALYFCASSERTSGSKNEQFFGPGTRLTVL.

J is TRBJ1-4 and V is TRBV18; D remains ambiguous. The CDR3 has 12 amino acids. Deletions cut 6 bases from V and 5 bases from J, with 7 bases between. The germline gives CDR1 KGHSH, CDR2 LQKENI. For the CDR3, the DNA is TGTGCCAGCTCTTCCCCAAATGAAAAACTGTTTTTT. It codes for CASSSPNEKLFF.

This clone was seen more than once but under ten times. The chain employs TRBV7-3 and TRBJ2-2; a weak D match, TRBD1 (5 bases). V lost 6 bases, J lost 1 base, and 9 bases lay in between. Germline V gene sequence: CDR1 SGHTA, CDR2 FQGTGA. This CDR3 spans 14 amino acids. CDR3 bases: TGTGCCAGCAGTCAGGGCAGGAACACCGGGGAGCTGTTTTTT. Residues: CASSQGRNTGELFF.

V is TRBV9 and J is TRBJ2-1; D may be TRBD1 (5 bases). Germline V gene lookup returns CDR1 SGDLS and CDR2 YYNGEE. CDR3 size: 15 residues. Trimming shortened V by 0 bases and J by 7 bases, and 14 bases separated the two germline ends. CDR3 region: CASSVGQGPKNEQFF. The CDR3 nucleotides are TGTGCCAGCAGCGTAGGTCAGGGCCCGAAGAATGAGCAGTTCTTC.

In this sample, this clone turned up a few times. J is TRBJ2-7 and V is TRBV7-2; TRBD2 agrees at 8 bases. Germline values: CDR1 SGHTA, CDR2 FQGNSA. CDR3 length equals 15 residues. Unmatched junction bases numbered 7, after V lost 4 bases and J lost 2 bases. CDR3 nucleotide sequence: TGTGCCAGCAGCTACGGGACTAGTCCCACCTACGAGCAGTACTTC. The encoded protein is CASSYGTSPTYEQYF. The variable domain in full, with the rest retrieved from reference TRBV7-2 and TRBJ2-7, is GAGVSQSPSNKVTEKGKDVELRCDPISGHTALYWYRQSLGQGLEFLIYFQGNSAPDKSGLPSDRFSAERTGGSVSTLTIQRTQQEDSAVYLCASSYGTSPTYEQYFGPGTRLTVT.

The rearrangement uses TRBV27 and TRBJ1-5; D may be TRBD1 (6 bases). Germline V gene data show CDR1 as MNHEY and CDR2 as SMNVEV (reference sequence). Trimming removed 6 bases from V and 1 base from J, with 16 bases in between. CDR3 size: 16 residues. CDR3 region: CASRDRRGGSNQPQHF. For the CDR3, the DNA is TGTGCCAGCAGGGACCGGCGGGGGGGCAGCAATCAGCCCCAGCATTTT.

This chain joins TRBV30 and TRBJ2-1, with 9 positions matching TRBD1. The CDR3 runs 12 residues. Germline V CDR1 and CDR2: GTSNPN, SVGIG (reference sequence). The V and J ends lost 3 bases and 8 bases, in that order; junction bases with no gene match: 2. The CDR3 protein is CAWRGQGHEQFF. CDR3 sequence (DNA): TGTGCCTGGAGGGGACAGGGCCATGAGCAGTTCTTC.

V gene TRBV28 combines with J gene TRBJ1-4; D unresolved. This CDR3 is built from 12 residues. V was pared by 6 bases and J by 2 bases, with 4 bases between. The germline gives CDR1 MDHEN, CDR2 SYDVKM. Written as DNA, the CDR3 is TGTGCCAGCAGCGTGACTAATGAAAAACTGTTTTTT. It yields the protein CASSVTNEKLFF.

The chain couples TRBV28 to TRBJ2-7; 7 nucleotides align to TRBD1. Looked up from germline, CDR1 is MDHEN and CDR2 is SYDVKM. The V gene end was trimmed by 6 bases and the J gene end by 7 bases; junction bases not matched to a gene: 9. The CDR3 is 13 amino acids. Written as DNA, the CDR3 is TGTGCCAGCAGACTACAGGGGAGAGGAGAGCAGTACTTC. Protein sequence: CASRLQGRGEQYF.

This sequence joins TRBV6-6 and TRBJ1-2, with D uncertain. The CDR3 extends over 12 amino acids. Germline V gene lookup returns CDR1 MNHNY and CDR2 SVGAGI (reference sequence). V was pared by 7 bases and J by 2 bases, with 8 bases between. CDR3 DNA: TGTGCCAGCACCGAGGGAAACTATGGCTACACCTTC. This encodes CASTEGNYGYTF.

The chain couples TRBV6-1 to TRBJ1-4; weak D call: TRBD1 (6 bases). The CDR3 contains 13 residues. In germline, CDR1 is MNHNS, CDR2 SASEGT. The ends were cut back, 4 bases at V and 7 bases at J, with 10 bases in the middle. CDR3 region: CASSGGQIEKLFF. The CDR3 DNA is TGTGCCAGCAGTGGAGGACAGATTGAAAAACTGTTTTTT.

The chain recombines TRBV7-2 with TRBJ2-7; 8 nucleotides match TRBD2. The CDR3 has 14 residues. From germline, CDR1 is SGHTA and CDR2 FQGNSA. V gave up 6 bases and J gave up 2 bases; unmatched junction bases: 6. The CDR3 here is CASRPTSATYEQYF. In nucleotides, the CDR3 is TGTGCCAGCAGACCGACTAGCGCAACCTACGAGCAGTACTTC.

The rearrangement uses TRBV2 and TRBJ2-4, with 15 bases lining up with TRBD2. Trimming removed 6 bases from V and 5 bases from J; junction bases left unmatched: 8. From germline, CDR1 is SNHLY and CDR2 FYNNEI. CDR3 length: 17 residues. For the CDR3, the DNA is TGTGCCAGCAGGGCAGGACTAGCGGGAGGGCCGGAAAACATTCAGTACTTC. Translated: CASRAGLAGGPENIQYF.

The V and J genes are TRBV18 and TRBJ2-2; TRBD1 is a possible D gene (6 bases). Trimming took 4 bases from V and 1 from J, leaving 7 bases between them. CDR3 length: 14 amino acids. Germline CDR1 and CDR2: KGHSH and LQKENI. In DNA, the CDR3 is TGTGCCAGCTCACGGGGACAGAACACCGGGGAGCTGTTTTTT. It yields the protein CASSRGQNTGELFF.

This clone has a handful of counts. Distinct nucleotide sequences in the sample also encode this CDR3. This sequence joins TRBV18 and TRBJ2-7; 8 nucleotides agree with TRBD2. V lost 2 bases to trimming and J lost 5 bases; unmatched junction nucleotides: 8. The CDR3 is 15 amino acids. Germline V CDR1 and CDR2: KGHSH, LQKENI. CDR3 loop: CASSPSSGRADEQYF. The CDR3 DNA is TGTGCCAGCTCACCATCTTCCGGGAGGGCGGACGAGCAGTACTTC. The entire variable domain, with the rest obtained from reference TRBV18 and TRBJ2-7, is as follows: NAGVMQNPRHLVRRRGQEARLRCSPMKGHSHVYWYRQLPEEGLKFMVYLQKENIIDESGMPKERFSAEFPKEGPSILRIQQVVRGDSAAYFCASSPSSGRADEQYFGPGTRLTVT.

This clone was detected a few times. The chain uses TRBV4-1 and TRBJ1-3, with TRBD1 identical over 7 bases. The CDR3 is 19 amino acids. V lost 3 bases to trimming and J lost 0 bases; unmatched junction nucleotides: 14. CDR1 and CDR2 from the germline V gene are MGHRA and YSYEKL. CDR3 sequence: CASSHRDSYTTSSGNTIYF. CDR3 nucleotides: TGCGCCAGCAGCCATCGGGACAGCTACACAACCTCCTCTGGAAACACCATATATTTT.

This clone was counted only a few times. This chain connects TRBV28 to TRBJ2-7; D is unclear. The germline V gene encodes CDR1 MDHEN and CDR2 SYDVKM. The CDR3 runs to 12 residues. Between the trimmed V and J ends, which lost 3 bases and 2 bases, there was a span of 5 bases. CDR3 protein: CASSFHTYEQYF. The CDR3 DNA is TGTGCCAGCAGTTTCCACACCTACGAGCAGTACTTC.

The chain recombines TRBV19 with TRBJ2-7, with D possibly TRBD1 on 5 matching bases. With 5 bases removed from V and 2 bases from J, the gap between germline ends came to 16 bases. The germline V gene has CDR1 LNHDA and CDR2 SQIVND (reference sequence). The CDR3 spans 15 residues. The CDR3 coding sequence is TGTGCCAGTAGTGACGTGTGGGGCACCACCTACGAGCAGTACTTC. Translating it yields CASSDVWGTTYEQYF.